The 23 T cell receptor beta chains given below trace back to one sample, sequenced in a study of blood T cell repertoires in COVID-19. Generated by immunoSEQ multiplex PCR, the TCRdb table keeps only in-frame clones and is missing some. Of roughly 90,000 clones in the sample, roughly 90% were seen once. Sequences were obtained from peripheral blood. Receptors were obtained from a man aged 50-60 years with acute or convalescent COVID-19.

The chain is built from TRBV2 and TRBJ1-2, with TRBD1 matching over 7 bases. J gave up 3 bases and V 8 bases, and 12 bases lay outside the gene matches. This CDR3 has 15 amino acids. Germline CDR1 is SNHLY and CDR2 is FYNNEI. The CDR3 sequence is CASDVETGVHYGYTF. CDR3 bases: TGTGCCAGCGATGTTGAAACAGGGGTTCACTATGGCTACACCTTC.

The V and J genes are TRBV19 and TRBJ2-2; 8 nucleotides match TRBD1. Germline V gene lookup returns CDR1 LNHDA and CDR2 SQIVND (reference sequence). The CDR3 sequence is 14 residues long. Germline trimming cut 10 bases from V and 4 bases from J; bases unmatched to any gene: 8. The CDR3 DNA is TGTGCCACCCAATCGACAGGGGTCACCGGGGAGCTGTTTTTT. It yields the protein CATQSTGVTGELFF. Variable domain in full (rest from reference TRBV19 and TRBJ2-2): DGGITQSPKYLFRKEGQNVTLSCEQNLNHDAMYWYRQDPGQGLRLIYYSQIVNDFQKGDIAEGYSVSREKKESFPLTVTSAQKNPTAFYLCATQSTGVTGELFFGEGSRLTVL.

This chain joins TRBV5-4 and TRBJ1-2; the D gene is possibly TRBD1 (5 bases). CDR1 SGHNT and CDR2 YYREEE come from the germline V gene (reference sequence). CDR3 length equals 13 residues. The ends were cut back, 3 bases at V and 8 bases at J, with 14 bases in the middle. DNA for the CDR3: TGTGCCAGCAGCTCCGCCCCACAGGACGGCTACACCTTC. It is translated as CASSSAPQDGYTF.

V usage is TRBV23-1 and J usage is TRBJ2-5; 8 nucleotides line up with TRBD2. TRBV23-1 falls under the ORF class, with uncertain function. V lost 9 bases to trimming and J lost 4 bases; unmatched junction nucleotides: 10. The CDR3 is 14 amino acids. The CDR3 DNA reads TGCGCCAGAAAAAGCGGGGGCCTGGGAGAGACCCAGTACTTC. Residues: CARKSGGLGETQYF.

The chain combines TRBV9 with TRBJ2-3; D is possibly TRBD2 (6 bases). CDR1 and CDR2 (germline): SGDLS, YYNGEE. Trimming left V 3 bases short and J 6 bases short, with 11 bases between. This CDR3 region has 13 residues. The CDR3 here is CASSAELADTQYF. DNA of the CDR3: TGTGCCAGCAGCGCCGAGCTAGCGGATACGCAGTATTTT.

This chain links TRBV6-5 with TRBJ1-5, with TRBD1 identical over 7 bases. The CDR3 totals 13 residues. Looked up from germline, CDR1 is MNHEY and CDR2 is SVGAGI. Losses at the gene ends were 4 bases for V and 4 bases for J; bases not matched to a gene: 1. CDR3: CASSLQGNQPQHF. In nucleotides, the CDR3 is TGTGCCAGCAGTTTACAGGGGAATCAGCCCCAGCATTTT.

The rearrangement uses TRBV13 and TRBJ2-7; 8 nucleotides line up with TRBD2. The CDR3 is 18 residues long. With V trimmed by 0 bases and J by 0 bases, 10 bases remained unmatched. Germline CDR1 reads PRHDT; CDR2 reads FYEKMQ (reference sequence). The DNA for the CDR3 is TGTGCCAGCAGCTTAGGCCTAATAGGGGCGGGGGGCTCCTACGAGCAGTACTTC. It encodes CASSLGLIGAGGSYEQYF.

The chain recombines TRBV2 with TRBJ1-1; TRBD1 might be the D (6 bases). Germline V gene data show CDR1 as SNHLY and CDR2 as FYNNEI. CDR3 length: 11 residues. V gave up 6 bases and J gave up 8 bases, with 10 bases separating them. The CDR3 protein is CASSSQGEAFF. CDR3 bases: TGTGCCAGCAGCTCTCAGGGGGAAGCTTTCTTT. Variable domain in full (rest from reference TRBV2 and TRBJ1-1): EPEVTQTPSHQVTQMGQEVILRCVPISNHLYFYWYRQILGQKVEFLVSFYNNEISEKSEIFDDQFSVERPDGSNFTLKIRSTKLEDSAMYFCASSSQGEAFFGQGTRLTVV.

The chain couples TRBV27 to TRBJ2-7; 9 nucleotides agree with TRBD1. From germline, CDR1 is MNHEY and CDR2 SMNVEV (reference sequence). The CDR3 length is 13 residues. CDR3 coding DNA: TGTGCCAGCAGAGCACCGGGACAGGGTACATTGGACGTC. Amino acids: CASRAPGQGTLDV.

The chain combines TRBV7-2 with TRBJ2-3; 10 bases match TRBD2. In germline, CDR1 is SGHTA, CDR2 FQGNSA. The junction had 8 bases not matched to a gene; V was cut back by 5 bases and J by 3 bases. The CDR3 has 16 residues. CDR3 in amino acids: CASSVSSGRVTDTQYF. In nucleotides, the CDR3 is TGTGCCAGCAGCGTGTCTAGCGGGAGAGTGACAGATACGCAGTATTTT.

The chain joins TRBV5-1 to TRBJ1-2; the match to TRBD1 covers 7 bases. The CDR3 loop spans 16 amino acids. The germline V gene encodes CDR1 SGHRS and CDR2 YFSETQ. Trimming at V came to 0 bases and at J to 7 bases, leaving 12 bases not matched to a gene. CDR3 DNA: TGCGCCAGCAGCTTGGCCGTCTCTGACAGGGCGATTGGCTACACCTTC. Its protein is CASSLAVSDRAIGYTF.

This chain uses TRBV7-8 with TRBJ2-3, with a tentative D call TRBD1 (6 bases). Trimming took 0 bases from V and 4 from J, leaving 14 bases between them. This CDR3 spans 16 amino acids. Germline loops: CDR1 SGHVS, CDR2 FQNEAQ. CDR3 in amino acids: CASSLARGLSADTQYF. In nucleotides, the CDR3 is TGTGCCAGCAGCTTAGCGAGGGGGTTAAGTGCAGATACGCAGTATTTT.

The gene calls are TRBV6-5 and TRBJ2-3, with D possibly being TRBD2 (5 bases). The CDR3 sequence is 15 residues long. The V end was cut by 0 bases, the J end by 3 bases, with 10 bases between. The germline CDR1 and CDR2 sequences are MNHEY and SVGAGI. The CDR3 sequence is CASSYSRLLTDTQYF. CDR3 sequence (DNA): TGTGCCAGCAGTTACTCCAGACTACTAACAGATACGCAGTATTTT.

The CDR3, as DNA: TGTGCCAGCAGCGCGCAACTAGCGGGGGAACGCGAGCAGTACGTC. The encoded protein is CASSAQLAGEREQYV. The chain has TRBV7-8 and TRBJ2-7; the match to TRBD2 covers 11 bases. Trimming took 5 bases from V and 6 from J; bases not matched to a gene: 9. CDR1 and CDR2 (germline): SGHVS, FQNEAQ. The CDR3 totals 15 residues.

The J gene is TRBJ1-5, the V gene TRBV2, with 7 bases that match TRBD1. The length of the CDR3 is 14 residues. Germline CDR1 is SNHLY and CDR2 is FYNNEI. V lost 7 bases, J lost 5 bases, and 8 bases stayed unmatched. DNA for the CDR3: TGTGCCAGCAACAGGGGAGGTAACGATCAGCCCCAGCATTTT. This gives the protein CASNRGGNDQPQHF.

This clone was observed a handful of times. This chain connects TRBV5-6 to TRBJ2-1, with TRBD2 matching 13 bases. Trimming cost V 4 bases and J 4 bases; bases outside gene matches: 2. This CDR3 is built from 15 residues. Germline V gene data show CDR1 as SGHDT and CDR2 as YYEEEE. The CDR3 sequence is CASSELAGGYNEQFF. The DNA of the CDR3 is TGTGCCAGCAGCGAACTAGCGGGAGGGTACAATGAGCAGTTCTTC.

The sample holds one count of this clone. The chain has TRBV11-2 and TRBJ1-1; D is perhaps TRBD1 (6 bases). Germline V gives CDR1 SGHAT, CDR2 FQNNGV. With 4 bases removed from V and 6 bases from J, the gap between germline ends came to 15 bases. The CDR3 loop spans 14 amino acids. The CDR3 protein is CASSSYRALPEAFF. The CDR3 nucleotides read TGTGCCAGCAGCTCCTACAGGGCTCTCCCTGAAGCTTTCTTT.

The V call is TRBV3-1 (or the pseudogene TRBV3-2), the J call TRBJ2-2; 7 nucleotides agree with TRBD1. The V and J ends lost 6 bases and 1 base, in that order; junction bases with no gene match: 5. This CDR3 has 15 residues. Germline V gene lookup returns CDR1 LGHDT and CDR2 YNNKEL (reference sequence). CDR3 DNA sequence: TGTGCCAGCAGTAGGACAGGTTTGAACACCGGGGAGCTGTTTTTT. Translated: CASSRTGLNTGELFF.

The chain links TRBV29-1 to TRBJ2-5; D not certain. CDR1 and CDR2 (germline): SQVTM, ANQGSEA. The germline V and J ends were trimmed by 1 base and 5 bases, with 14 bases remaining between them. There are 14 residues in the CDR3. CDR3 DNA sequence: TGCAGCGTTGAAGTCTACGCCGTTTCGGAGACCCAGTACTTC. Encoded protein: CSVEVYAVSETQYF.

The chain links TRBV25-1 to TRBJ2-4, with 8 bases identical to TRBD1. The CDR3 runs 17 residues. The junction had 12 bases not matched to a gene; V was cut back by 4 bases and J by 4 bases. Germline V gene sequence: CDR1 MGHDK, CDR2 SYGVNS. The CDR3 coding sequence is TGTGCCAGCAGTGCCACAGGGGGGTTCTTAGCTAAAAACATTCAGTACTTC. Translation gives CASSATGGFLAKNIQYF.

The chain uses TRBV6-5 and TRBJ2-3; 7 nucleotides align to TRBD1. V lost 4 bases and J lost 4; bases outside the gene matches: 8. The CDR3 is 15 residues long. Germline V gene sequence: CDR1 MNHEY, CDR2 SVGAGI. CDR3 coding DNA: TGTGCCAGCAGTTTCCGGACAGGAGGCCCAGATACGCAGTATTTT. Residues: CASSFRTGGPDTQYF.

CDR3 in DNA: TGTGCCAGCAGTTTAGGCGGGGGTTCACCCCTCCACTTT. Its protein is CASSLGGGSPLHF. The V call is TRBV12-3 or TRBV12-4, the J call TRBJ1-6; a weak D match, TRBD1 (5 bases). The CDR3 contains 13 residues. V lost 1 base and J lost 9, with 7 bases in between.

The chain links TRBV30 to TRBJ2-3; tentative D call: TRBD2 (6 bases). Germline CDR1 and CDR2: GTSNPN and SVGIG (reference sequence). The V end was cut by 5 bases, the J end by 7 bases, with 19 bases between. The CDR3 is 14 amino acids. CDR3 nucleotide sequence: TGTGCCTGGGGCCCTGGGACCCGGGGGAATACGCAGTATTTT. This gives the protein CAWGPGTRGNTQYF.